A single sample gave rise to the 3 T cell receptor beta chains below, sequenced in a study of T cell responses to AZD1222 COVID-19 vaccine. The assay was immunoSEQ multiplex PCR, and TCRdb's table has in-frame clones only and misses some. Here the sample spans 100,000 to 150,000 clones, over 70% being singletons. The material sequenced was peripheral blood, taken on day 0 of AZD1222 vaccination. The receptors derive from an adult in good health.

The J gene is TRBJ2-6, the V gene TRBV5-1; no clear D gene. V was trimmed by 0 bases and J by 0 bases, leaving 7 bases between them. This CDR3 spans 16 amino acids. CDR1 and CDR2 from the germline V gene are SGHRS and YFSETQ. CDR3 DNA sequence: TGCGCCAGCAGCTTGGAGTTCAACTCTGGGGCCAACGTCCTGACTTTC. It yields the protein CASSLEFNSGANVLTF.

This clone appeared a single time. The chain uses TRBV5-1 and TRBJ2-1, with unresolved D. Germline V gene data show CDR1 as SGHRS and CDR2 as YFSETQ. The CDR3 runs 13 residues. V gave up 0 bases and J gave up 3 bases, with 4 bases separating them. CDR3 coding DNA: TGCGCCAGCAGCTTGGGGCACTACAATGAGCAGTTCTTC. Residues: CASSLGHYNEQFF.

This clone was seen a handful of times. The genes are TRBV6-5 and TRBJ2-7; weak D call: TRBD2 (6 bases). Germline V gene data show CDR1 as MNHEY and CDR2 as SVGAGI. The ends were cut back, 5 bases at V and 0 bases at J, with 11 bases in the middle. This CDR3 is 14 amino acids long. The CDR3 reads CASSRTIPSYEQYF. The CDR3 nucleotides read TGTGCCAGCAGTCGGACTATCCCCTCCTACGAGCAGTACTTC.